One and the same sample provided the 10 T cell receptor beta chains below, sequenced in a study of vaccination effects on CD4 cells after COVID-19. TCRdb's table, derived via immunoSEQ multiplex PCR, lists solely in-frame clones and lacks some. The sample has 80,000 to 95,000 clones, under 80% seen once. The ViraFEST assay expanded antigen-specific CD4+ T cells with viral peptide pools before sequencing. Following 10 days of culture, CD4+ T cells were isolated. All participants had two doses of either the BNT162b2 or mRNA-1273 vaccine. Their antigen targets remain unknown. The sample here was CD4+ T cells from PBMCs cultured with HCoV-OC43 spike peptides, taken after COVID-19 vaccination. The subset: HCoV-OC43 spike overlapping peptide pool stimulation. These receptors were obtained from a human donor who received a COVID-19 vaccine.

The chain uses TRBV7-2 and TRBJ1-1, with 9 bases matching TRBD1. V shed 4 bases and J 3 bases; nucleotides not matched to a gene: 6. The CDR3 sequence is 15 residues long. CDR1 is SGHTA, CDR2 FQGNSA, per germline. DNA for the CDR3: TGTGCCAGCAGCTATCGACAGGGGGGGTACACTGAAGCTTTCTTT. Translation gives CASSYRQGGYTEAFF. Based on the CDR3 plus reference TRBV7-2 and TRBJ1-1, the full variable domain is GAGVSQSPSNKVTEKGKDVELRCDPISGHTALYWYRQSLGQGLEFLIYFQGNSAPDKSGLPSDRFSAERTGGSVSTLTIQRTQQEDSAVYLCASSYRQGGYTEAFFGQGTRLTVV.

This clone appeared a few times. The chain carries TRBV19 and TRBJ2-1, with no clear D. This CDR3 spans 15 amino acids. From germline, CDR1 is LNHDA and CDR2 SQIVND (reference sequence). The V and J ends lost 6 bases and 0 bases respectively, with 12 bases between them. The chain's CDR3 is CASRPDGYSYNEQFF. The CDR3 DNA follows: TGTGCCAGTAGGCCTGACGGATACTCCTACAATGAGCAGTTCTTC.

The rearrangement links TRBV6-5 to TRBJ1-5, with 9 positions matching TRBD1. This CDR3 is built from 14 residues. Losses at the gene ends were 8 bases for V and 7 bases for J; bases not matched to a gene: 9. Germline V CDR1 and CDR2: MNHEY, SVGAGI. The CDR3 loop reads CASARQGGGQPQHF. The CDR3 bases are TGTGCCAGCGCGCGACAGGGGGGGGGCCAGCCCCAGCATTTT.

The V and J genes are TRBV7-2 and TRBJ2-1, with D perhaps matching TRBD2 (6 bases). From germline, CDR1 is SGHTA and CDR2 FQGNSA. This CDR3 region has 15 residues. Trimming removed 4 bases at V and 1 base at J, with 11 bases between. CDR3 sequence (DNA): TGTGCCAGCAGCTCGGCGACTAGTTCCTACAATGAGCAGTTCTTC. Protein sequence: CASSSATSSYNEQFF.

The V gene is TRBV7-2, the J gene TRBJ1-2, with D perhaps TRBD1 (5 bases). V was trimmed by 3 bases and J by 6 bases, leaving 11 bases between them. Germline CDR1 and CDR2: SGHTA and FQGNSA. The CDR3 runs to 13 residues. CDR3 in DNA: TGTGCCAGCAGCTTTGGCAGGGAGGATGGCTACACCTTC. It yields the protein CASSFGREDGYTF.

The chain carries TRBV5-4 and TRBJ1-3; weak D call: TRBD1 (5 bases). Germline V gene lookup returns CDR1 SGHNT and CDR2 YYREEE (reference sequence). This CDR3 region has 14 residues. Between the trimmed V and J ends, which lost 4 bases and 2 bases, there was a span of 10 bases. DNA for the CDR3: TGTGCCAGCAGCCCCCGCAGGGCTGGAAACACCATATATTTT. It translates to CASSPRRAGNTIYF.

This clone was seen a single time. The rearrangement uses TRBV18 and TRBJ1-1; D is unresolved. The CDR3 has 13 amino acids. Germline V gene data show CDR1 as KGHSH and CDR2 as LQKENI. Trimming cost V 9 bases and J 2 bases, with 13 bases left between them. The CDR3 DNA reads as TGTGCCAGTAGATGGACGGGAAACACTGAAGCTTTCTTT. As protein: CASRWTGNTEAFF.

The chain is built from TRBV5-6 and TRBJ2-3, with a weak D call TRBD2 (6 bases). CDR3 length: 16 amino acids. In germline, CDR1 is SGHDT, CDR2 YYEEEE. The V end lost 4 bases, the J end lost 0 bases, and 15 bases lay between the germline ends. This CDR3 reads CASSPAGGISTDTQYF. DNA for the CDR3: TGTGCCAGCAGCCCCGCGGGCGGGATTAGCACAGATACGCAGTATTTT.

As regards this clone: The sample contains more than one DNA sequence encoding this CDR3. J is TRBJ1-5 and V is TRBV19, with a weak D call TRBD1 (5 bases). This CDR3 is built from 14 residues. With 3 bases removed from V and 4 bases from J, the gap between germline ends came to 10 bases. Per the germline V gene, CDR1 is LNHDA and CDR2 is SQIVND (reference sequence). CDR3: CASSIGTVNQPQHF. In DNA form, the CDR3 reads TGTGCCAGTAGTATCGGGACGGTTAATCAGCCCCAGCATTTT.

The chain couples TRBV10-2 to TRBJ2-5; D unclear. This CDR3 spans 13 amino acids. Per the germline V gene, CDR1 is WSHSY and CDR2 is SAAADI. V was trimmed by 7 bases and J by 5 bases, leaving 14 bases between them. The CDR3 sequence: CASTPTSWETQYF. CDR3 nucleotides: TGCGCCAGCACCCCCACCTCCTGGGAGACCCAGTACTTC.